The 16 T cell receptor beta chains given below trace back to one sample, sequenced in a study of T cells after posttransplantation cyclophosphamide. The repertoire was sequenced with immunoSEQ multiplex PCR; TCRdb's copy has only in-frame clones and lacks some. The sample comprises approximately 29,000 clones, approximately 90% of which are singletons, and around 3.3% rests with the top ten. Sequenced input: PBMCs. Every receptor here comes from a man aged 45 to 65.

This sequence joins TRBV18 and TRBJ1-1; 7 bases match TRBD1. The CDR3 sequence is 14 residues long. Germline CDR1 is KGHSH and CDR2 is LQKENI. V trimming: 4 bases; J trimming: 10 bases; junction bases outside the gene matches: 12. CDR3 loop: CASSQPGGPGGAFF. CDR3 DNA: TGTGCCAGCTCACAACCGGGTGGGCCAGGGGGAGCTTTCTTT.

V is TRBV30 and J is TRBJ1-1; tentatively, D is TRBD1 (6 bases). CDR1 and CDR2 (germline): GTSNPN, SVGIG (reference sequence). V was trimmed by 0 bases and J by 0 bases, leaving 14 bases between them. There are 16 residues in the CDR3. The CDR3 coding sequence is TGTGCCTGGAGTGTAAGGTGGACAGCTCTGAACACTGAAGCTTTCTTT. Translated, it gives CAWSVRWTALNTEAFF.

The sample holds a few counts of this clone. CDR3 region: CASSQEWGTGETQYF. As DNA, the CDR3 is TGTGCCAGCAGCCAAGAGTGGGGGACTGGAGAGACCCAGTACTTC. The genes are TRBV4-2 and TRBJ2-5; D is possibly TRBD2 (6 bases). The CDR3 contains 15 residues. Trimming took off 0 bases at V and 4 bases at J, with 12 bases between the two ends. The germline gives CDR1 LGHNA, CDR2 YNFKEQ.

CDR3 DNA sequence: TGTGCCGCCGGGACAGAGTCCTACAATGAGCAGTTCTTC. Amino acids: CAAGTESYNEQFF. The chain couples TRBV30 to TRBJ2-1; TRBD1 agrees at 7 bases. In germline, CDR1 is GTSNPN, CDR2 SVGIG (reference sequence). The trim removed 8 bases at V and 1 base at J, leaving 5 bases unmatched. CDR3 length equals 13 residues.

This clone was counted only a few times. The rearrangement joins TRBV2 to TRBJ2-1, with a possible D match to TRBD2 (5 bases). The CDR3 contains 12 residues. Germline assignment: CDR1 SNHLY and CDR2 FYNNEI. With 7 bases removed from V and 7 bases from J, the gap between germline ends came to 11 bases. The CDR3 nucleotides read TGTGCCAGCAACCGGGATGGGAATGAGCAGTTCTTC. Its protein product is CASNRDGNEQFF.

This clone has a handful of counts. The chain uses TRBV7-9 and TRBJ1-1; 10 bases align to TRBD1. The trim removed 4 bases at V and 0 bases at J, leaving 8 bases unmatched. This CDR3 has 17 amino acids. Germline assignment: CDR1 SEHNR and CDR2 FQNEAQ (reference sequence). CDR3 loop: CASSSRQGASMNTEAFF. CDR3 DNA: TGTGCCAGCAGCTCTAGACAGGGGGCAAGTATGAACACTGAAGCTTTCTTT.

This clone has just one count. This chain connects TRBV11-3 to TRBJ2-1, with D tentatively TRBD2 (6 bases). This CDR3 is 16 amino acids long. From germline, CDR1 is SGHNT and CDR2 YENEEA. V was trimmed by 3 bases and J by 7 bases, leaving 19 bases between them. For the CDR3, the DNA is TGTGCCAGCAGCTTCCGCACTAGCCGGGAAACTAATGAGCAGTTCTTC. Amino acid sequence: CASSFRTSRETNEQFF.

Here the CDR3 reads CASSLQRTNQPQHF. CDR3 DNA sequence: TGTGCCAGCAGTTTACAACGGACAAATCAGCCCCAGCATTTT. The V gene is TRBV27, the J gene TRBJ1-5, with a tentative D call TRBD1 (5 bases). Germline-derived CDR1 and CDR2 are MNHEY and SMNVEV (reference sequence). Trimming took 2 bases from V and 4 from J, leaving 9 bases between them. This CDR3 region has 14 residues.

The chain couples TRBV7-3 to TRBJ2-1; a weak D match, TRBD2 (7 bases). Trimming left V 8 bases short and J 5 bases short, with 16 bases between. Germline lookup yields CDR1 SGHTA and CDR2 FQGTGA. The CDR3 totals 14 residues. CDR3 amino acids: CASALGGGDNEQFF. The CDR3, as DNA: TGTGCCAGCGCCTTAGGGGGAGGGGACAATGAGCAGTTCTTC.

CDR3 bases: TGTGCCGGGCATAGGGGAGGGACCTATGGCTACACCTTC. This codes for CAGHRGGTYGYTF. The chain combines TRBV28 with TRBJ1-2; D is possibly TRBD1 (5 bases). Between the trimmed V and J ends, which lost 11 bases and 4 bases, there was a span of 17 bases. This CDR3 spans 13 amino acids. Per the germline V gene, CDR1 is MDHEN and CDR2 is SYDVKM.

The rearrangement joins TRBV7-3 to TRBJ2-2; TRBD1 agrees at 12 bases. The CDR3 consists of 17 residues. V lost 5 bases and J lost 6; bases outside the gene matches: 10. Looked up from germline, CDR1 is SGHTA and CDR2 is FQGTGA. CDR3 bases: TGTGCCAGCAGCCGACTACCGGGACAGGGGGCCCCCGGGGAGCTGTTTTTT. Translation: CASSRLPGQGAPGELFF.

This sequence joins TRBV5-4 and TRBJ2-5; 9 positions match TRBD1. The CDR3 consists of 15 residues. Germline V CDR1 and CDR2: SGHNT, YYREEE (reference sequence). V lost 3 bases to trimming and J lost 2 bases; unmatched junction nucleotides: 5. CDR3 protein: CASSSRQGDQETQYF. CDR3 nucleotides: TGTGCCAGCAGCTCCCGACAGGGGGATCAAGAGACCCAGTACTTC.

This chain uses TRBV19 with TRBJ2-2; unclear D gene. Germline V gives CDR1 LNHDA, CDR2 SQIVND (reference sequence). V dropped 5 bases and J dropped 4 bases, with 8 bases sitting between them. The CDR3 covers 13 residues. The CDR3 sequence is CASSFSTTGELFF. CDR3 DNA: TGTGCCAGTAGTTTTTCTACCACCGGGGAGCTGTTTTTT.

The rearrangement links TRBV7-9 to TRBJ2-4; TRBD2 agrees at 7 bases. Germline V lookup: CDR1 SEHNR, CDR2 FQNEAQ (reference sequence). The J segment lost 0 bases and the V segment lost 6 bases, leaving 11 bases of the junction unmatched. The CDR3 is 17 residues long. The CDR3 spells CASSHSRDYLAKNIQYF. The CDR3 DNA reads as TGTGCCAGCAGTCACAGCCGGGACTACTTAGCCAAAAACATTCAGTACTTC.

The V gene is TRBV5-1, the J gene TRBJ2-3, with 7 bases fitting TRBD2. The V gene end was trimmed by 4 bases and the J gene end by 2 bases; junction bases not matched to a gene: 10. Germline CDR1 reads SGHRS; CDR2 reads YFSETQ. This CDR3 is built from 16 residues. As DNA, the CDR3 is TGCGCCAGCAGCCTGGGAGCGGGATCGGCCACAGATACGCAGTATTTT. It yields the protein CASSLGAGSATDTQYF.

The chain is built from TRBV30 and TRBJ1-3; no reliable D call. V was trimmed by 2 bases and J by 0 bases, leaving 2 bases between them. Germline-derived CDR1 and CDR2 are GTSNPN and SVGIG (reference sequence). CDR3 length: 12 residues. Here the CDR3 DNA reads TGTGCCTGGAGTCGCTCTGGAAACACCATATATTTT. It yields the protein CAWSRSGNTIYF.